Following are 6 T cell receptor beta chains from one sample sequenced in a study of T cells in Graves' hyperthyroidism and ophthalmopathy. RNA transcripts provided the source from which TCR beta CDR3 regions were amplified. Initially, a first-round RT-PCR of the TCR CDR3 employed the HTBI primer set. MiXCR, applied by TCRdb to the multiplex PCR reads, yields one record per CDR3 protein. The sample has a few hundred thousand distinct CDR3 sequences; about half are singletons. The specimen sequenced was peripheral blood or thyroid tissue (not recorded which). All receptors come from a woman aged 18-35 years with Graves' hyperthyroidism.

The gene calls are TRBV6-5 and TRBJ1-1; the D gene is possibly TRBD1 (6 bases). Trimming removed 2 bases at V and 3 bases at J, with 13 bases between. CDR1 and CDR2 (germline): MNHEY, SVGAGI. CDR3 size: 15 residues. The CDR3 sequence: CASSYGGRIDTEAFF. The CDR3 nucleotides read TGTGCCAGCAGTTACGGGGGGCGGATCGACACTGAAGCTTTCTTT.

V gene TRBV10-3 combines with J gene TRBJ1-1, with TRBD1 matching over 7 bases. J gave up 3 bases and V 3 bases, and 10 bases lay outside the gene matches. Germline V gene data show CDR1 as ENHRY and CDR2 as SYGVKD. The CDR3 spans 16 residues. The CDR3 bases are TGTGCCATCAGTGAACGAGAGGGGCAGGGGGACACTGAAGCTTTCTTT. As protein: CAISEREGQGDTEAFF.

The table lists this clonotype with many counts. This sequence joins TRBV29-1 and TRBJ2-5; no clear D gene. V was pared by 8 bases and J by 2 bases, with 12 bases between. CDR1 SQVTM and CDR2 ANQGSEA come from the germline V gene. The length of the CDR3 is 12 residues. The CDR3 spells CSLAGPQETQYF. The CDR3 nucleotides are TGCAGCCTCGCCGGGCCTCAAGAGACCCAGTACTTC.

A few counts support this clonotype. This clone may be a read error of a much larger clone one base away. V is TRBV20-1 and J is TRBJ2-7; D uncertain. Trimming removed 1 base at V and 5 bases at J, with 3 bases between. This CDR3 comprises 10 residues. CDR1 is DFQATT and CDR2 is SNEGSKA in the germline V gene (reference sequence). The CDR3 DNA is TGCAGTGCTAGAGGTAACGAGCAGTACTTC. This gives the protein CSARGNEQYF.

In this sample, this clonotype turned up many times. This CDR3 is CASSAGTGGPYGYTF. Here the CDR3 DNA reads TGTGCCAGCAGTGCTGGTACGGGGGGGCCATATGGCTACACCTTC. The rearrangement joins TRBV25-1 to TRBJ1-2; weak D call: TRBD1 (6 bases). Per the germline V gene, CDR1 is MGHDK and CDR2 is SYGVNS. This CDR3 region has 15 residues. Trimming removed 4 bases at V and 5 bases at J, with 17 bases between.

This clonotype was seen many times. V gene TRBV27 combines with J gene TRBJ1-6, with D uncertain. The CDR3 is made up of 15 amino acids. V lost 2 bases, J lost 5 bases, and 10 bases lay in between. Germline lookup yields CDR1 MNHEY and CDR2 SMNVEV (reference sequence). CDR3 residues: CASSLESSHNSPLHF. The CDR3 DNA sequence: TGTGCCAGCAGTTTAGAGAGCAGCCATAATTCACCCCTCCACTTT.